The clone carrying this T cell receptor (beta chain) was recorded only once. The data stem from a study of T cell responses to AZD1222 COVID-19 vaccine. Produced via immunoSEQ multiplex PCR; TCRdb's table is partial and in-frame only. The sample lists about 8,000 clones; more than 75% were seen once. The ends lost 1 base at V and 5 bases at J; junction bases unmatched: 9. The CDR3 contains 16 residues. Germline V lookup: CDR1 SEHNR, CDR2 FQNEAQ (reference sequence). The source material was peripheral blood, sampled 28 days after the second AZD1222 dose. The J gene is TRBJ1-1, the V gene TRBV7-9; 8 bases are shared with TRBD1. The receptor was isolated from an adult who received the AZD1222 COVID-19 vaccine. The CDR3 DNA sequence: TGTGCCAGCAGCTTAGATCCCGGACAGGGTAAAACTGAAGCTTTCTTT. The encoded protein is CASSLDPGQGKTEAFF. Together with reference TRBV7-9 and TRBJ1-1, the CDR3 gives the full variable domain: DTGVSQNPRHKITKRGQNVTFRCDPISEHNRLYWYRQTLGQGPEFLTYFQNEAQLEKSRLLSDRFSAERPKGSFSTLEIQRTEQGDSAMYLCASSLDPGQGKTEAFFGQGTRLTVV.